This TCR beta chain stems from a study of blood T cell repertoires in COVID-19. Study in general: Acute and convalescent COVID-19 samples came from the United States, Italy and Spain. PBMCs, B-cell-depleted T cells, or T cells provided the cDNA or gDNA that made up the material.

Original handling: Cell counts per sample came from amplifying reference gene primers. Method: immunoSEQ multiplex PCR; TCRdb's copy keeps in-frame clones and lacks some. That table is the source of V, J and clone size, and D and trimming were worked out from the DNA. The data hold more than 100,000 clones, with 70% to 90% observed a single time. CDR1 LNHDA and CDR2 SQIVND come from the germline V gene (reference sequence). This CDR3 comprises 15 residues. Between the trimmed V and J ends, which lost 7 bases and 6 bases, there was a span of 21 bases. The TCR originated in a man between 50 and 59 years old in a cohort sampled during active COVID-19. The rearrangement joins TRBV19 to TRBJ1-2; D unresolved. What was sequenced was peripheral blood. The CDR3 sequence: CASNSVLGWQDGYTF. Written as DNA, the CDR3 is TGTGCCAGTAATTCGGTGTTAGGATGGCAGGATGGCTACACCTTC. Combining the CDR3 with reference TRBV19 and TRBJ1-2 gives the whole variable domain DGGITQSPKYLFRKEGQNVTLSCEQNLNHDAMYWYRQDPGQGLRLIYYSQIVNDFQKGDIAEGYSVSREKKESFPLTVTSAQKNPTAFYLCASNSVLGWQDGYTFGSGTRLTVV.